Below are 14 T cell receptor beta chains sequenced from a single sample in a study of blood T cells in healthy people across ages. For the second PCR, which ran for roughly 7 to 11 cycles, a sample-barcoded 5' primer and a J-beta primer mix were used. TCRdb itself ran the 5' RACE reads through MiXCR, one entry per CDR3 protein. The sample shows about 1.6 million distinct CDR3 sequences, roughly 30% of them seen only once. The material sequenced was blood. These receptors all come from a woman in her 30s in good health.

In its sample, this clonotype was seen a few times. CDR3 protein: CSAKPGAPWYEQYF. The CDR3 DNA reads as TGCAGTGCTAAACCAGGGGCCCCTTGGTACGAGCAGTACTTC. This sequence joins TRBV20-1 and TRBJ2-7; TRBD1 might be the D (6 bases). The CDR3 runs to 14 residues. Deletions cut 4 bases from V and 4 bases from J, with 17 bases between. CDR1 is DFQATT, CDR2 SNEGSKA, per germline (reference sequence).

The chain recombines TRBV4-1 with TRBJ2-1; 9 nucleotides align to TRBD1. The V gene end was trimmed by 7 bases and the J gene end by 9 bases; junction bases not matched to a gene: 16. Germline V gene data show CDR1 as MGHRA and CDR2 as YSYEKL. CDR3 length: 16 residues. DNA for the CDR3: TGCGCCAGCAACCATTTTGTCGGACAGGGGTTGAGTGAGCAGTTCTTC. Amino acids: CASNHFVGQGLSEQFF.

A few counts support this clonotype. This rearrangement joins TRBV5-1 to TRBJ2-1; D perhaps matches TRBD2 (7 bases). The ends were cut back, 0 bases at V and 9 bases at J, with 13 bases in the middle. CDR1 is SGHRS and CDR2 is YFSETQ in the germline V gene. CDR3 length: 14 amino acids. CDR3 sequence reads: CASSLEGGGSEQFF. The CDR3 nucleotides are TGCGCCAGCAGCTTGGAGGGGGGGGGCAGTGAGCAGTTCTTC.

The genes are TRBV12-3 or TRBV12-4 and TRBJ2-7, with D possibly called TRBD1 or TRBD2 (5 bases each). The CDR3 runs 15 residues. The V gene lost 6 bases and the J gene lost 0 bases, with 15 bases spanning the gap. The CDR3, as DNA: TGTGCCAGCAGAGACCGGGACGGAAGCTCCTACGAGCAGTACTTC. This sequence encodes CASRDRDGSSYEQYF.

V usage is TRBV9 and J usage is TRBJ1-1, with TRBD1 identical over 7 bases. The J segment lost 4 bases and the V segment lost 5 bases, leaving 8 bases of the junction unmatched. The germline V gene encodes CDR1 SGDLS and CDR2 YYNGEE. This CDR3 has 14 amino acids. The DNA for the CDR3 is TGTGCCAGCAGTGTGACAGGGACATTCACTGAAGCTTTCTTT. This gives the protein CASSVTGTFTEAFF.

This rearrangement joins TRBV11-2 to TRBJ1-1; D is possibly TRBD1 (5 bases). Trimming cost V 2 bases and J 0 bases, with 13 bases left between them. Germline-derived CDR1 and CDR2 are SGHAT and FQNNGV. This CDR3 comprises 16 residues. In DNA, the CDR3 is TGTGCCAGCAGCTTAACCCCGCAGGGCCTGAACACTGAAGCTTTCTTT. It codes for CASSLTPQGLNTEAFF. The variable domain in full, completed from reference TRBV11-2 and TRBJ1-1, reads EAGVAQSPRYKIIEKRQSVAFWCNPISGHATLYWYQQILGQGPKLLIQFQNNGVVDDSQLPKDRFSAERLKGVDSTLKIQPAKLEDSAVYLCASSLTPQGLNTEAFFGQGTRLTVV.

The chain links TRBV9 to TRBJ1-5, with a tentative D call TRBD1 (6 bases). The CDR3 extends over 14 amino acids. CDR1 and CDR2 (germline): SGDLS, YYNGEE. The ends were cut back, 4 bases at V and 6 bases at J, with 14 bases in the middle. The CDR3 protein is CASSSGGAGQPQHF. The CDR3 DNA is TGTGCCAGCAGCTCCGGGGGGGCCGGTCAGCCCCAGCATTTT.

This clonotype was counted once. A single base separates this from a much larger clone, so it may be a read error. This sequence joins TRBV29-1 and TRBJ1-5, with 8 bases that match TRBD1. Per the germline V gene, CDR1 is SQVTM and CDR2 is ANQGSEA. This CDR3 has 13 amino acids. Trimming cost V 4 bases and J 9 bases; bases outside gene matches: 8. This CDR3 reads CSVGQGADRPQHF. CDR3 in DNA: TGCAGCGTTGGGCAGGGGGCTGATCGGCCCCAGCATTTT.

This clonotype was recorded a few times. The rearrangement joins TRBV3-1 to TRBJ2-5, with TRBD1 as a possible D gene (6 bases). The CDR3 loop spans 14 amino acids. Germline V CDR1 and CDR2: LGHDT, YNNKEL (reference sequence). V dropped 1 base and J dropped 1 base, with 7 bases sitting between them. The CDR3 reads CASSQGTAQETQYF. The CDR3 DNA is TGTGCCAGCAGCCAAGGGACAGCCCAAGAGACCCAGTACTTC.

The CDR3 coding sequence is TGTGCCAGTAGTATCGTGGACACTGAAGCTTTCTTT. Protein: CASSIVDTEAFF. The J gene is TRBJ1-1, the V gene TRBV19; D gene unclear. The CDR3 sequence is 12 residues long. The germline V gene has CDR1 LNHDA and CDR2 SQIVND (reference sequence). V gave up 3 bases and J gave up 3 bases, with 5 bases separating them.

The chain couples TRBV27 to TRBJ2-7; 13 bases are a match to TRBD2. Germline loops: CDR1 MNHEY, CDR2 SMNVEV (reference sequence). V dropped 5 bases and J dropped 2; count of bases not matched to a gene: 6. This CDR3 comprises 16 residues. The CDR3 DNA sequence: TGTGCCAGCAGTGTCACCGGGACTAGCGGGACCTACGAGCAGTACTTC. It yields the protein CASSVTGTSGTYEQYF.

CDR3 in DNA: TGTGCCAGCAGCCAAGATCCCGGACTAGCTAATGAGCAGTTCTTC. It encodes CASSQDPGLANEQFF. V and J are TRBV3-1 and TRBJ2-1; the match to TRBD2 covers 8 bases. The CDR3 sequence is 15 residues long. The J segment lost 7 bases and the V segment lost 0 bases, leaving 5 bases of the junction unmatched. CDR1 LGHDT and CDR2 YNNKEL come from the germline V gene (reference sequence).

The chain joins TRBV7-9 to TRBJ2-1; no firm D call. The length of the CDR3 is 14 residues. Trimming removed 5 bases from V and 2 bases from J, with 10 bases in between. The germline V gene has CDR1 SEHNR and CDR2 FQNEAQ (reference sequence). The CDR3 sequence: CASSSTEPYNEQFF. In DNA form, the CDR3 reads TGTGCCAGCAGCAGTACTGAGCCCTACAATGAGCAGTTCTTC.

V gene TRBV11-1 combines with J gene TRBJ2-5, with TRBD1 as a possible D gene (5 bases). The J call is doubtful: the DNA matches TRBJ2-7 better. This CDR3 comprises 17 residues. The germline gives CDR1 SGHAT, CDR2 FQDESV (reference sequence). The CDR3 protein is CASSPVGRGKLAYEQYF. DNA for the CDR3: TGTGCCAGCAGCCCAGTAGGAAGGGGTAAGCTGGCCTACGAGCAGTACTTC.